The next 13 T cell receptor beta chains were all read from a single sample in a study of blood T cell repertoires in COVID-19. Produced via immunoSEQ multiplex PCR; TCRdb's table is partial and in-frame only. The table lists approximately 250,000 clones, 65% to 90% of them singletons. The source material was peripheral blood. These receptor sequences come from a woman aged 40 to 55 who had recovered from COVID-19.

V usage is TRBV6-2 or TRBV6-3 and J usage is TRBJ1-2; TRBD1 matches 9 bases. This CDR3 is built from 14 residues. Germline CDR1 is MNHEY and CDR2 is SVGEGT. V lost 0 bases, J lost 8 bases, and 4 bases stayed unmatched. In DNA, the CDR3 is TGTGCCAGCAGTTACTCCTGGACAGGGGAAGGCTACACCTTC. Translating gives CASSYSWTGEGYTF.

This sequence joins TRBV20-1 and TRBJ2-3; weak D call: TRBD1 (5 bases). Looked up from germline, CDR1 is DFQATT and CDR2 is SNEGSKA (reference sequence). The CDR3 length is 11 residues. Deletions cut 1 base from V and 7 bases from J, with 6 bases between. The DNA for the CDR3 is TGCAGTGCTAGAGGACAGAATACGCAGTATTTT. Translation: CSARGQNTQYF.

The chain couples TRBV7-8 to TRBJ2-5; TRBD1 agrees at 8 bases. Germline CDR1 is SGHVS and CDR2 is FQNEAQ. With V trimmed by 1 base and J by 5 bases, 0 bases remained unmatched. CDR3 size: 13 residues. In DNA form, the CDR3 reads TGTGCCAGCAGCTTAGGACAGGGGGAGACCCAGTACTTC. Translation: CASSLGQGETQYF.

This clone has just one count. This chain's CDR3 is CASSFAGTGDYEQYF. The CDR3 DNA is TGTGCCAGCAGCTTCGCCGGGACAGGAGACTACGAGCAGTACTTC. The J gene is TRBJ2-7, the V gene TRBV13; TRBD1 aligns across 8 bases. The CDR3 length is 15 residues. In germline, CDR1 is PRHDT, CDR2 FYEKMQ (reference sequence). Trimming cost V 3 bases and J 3 bases; bases outside gene matches: 7.

This chain connects TRBV5-4 to TRBJ2-7, with 8 positions matching TRBD2. V shed 0 bases, J shed 0 bases, and the junction held 5 bases outside the gene matches. The germline V gene has CDR1 SGHNT and CDR2 YYREEE (reference sequence). This CDR3 is 16 amino acids long. For the CDR3, the DNA is TGTGCCAGCAGCTTGGGCGGGGGGCTTCGCTCCTACGAGCAGTACTTC. Amino acids: CASSLGGGLRSYEQYF.

The chain combines TRBV5-1 with TRBJ1-1, with D maybe TRBD1 (5 bases). Germline-derived CDR1 and CDR2 are SGHRS and YFSETQ. With 0 bases removed from V and 4 bases from J, the gap between germline ends came to 10 bases. The CDR3 runs 14 residues. The CDR3 coding sequence is TGCGCCAGCAGCTTGGATGCCGGGGGCACTGAAGCTTTCTTT. Its translation is CASSLDAGGTEAFF.

V usage is TRBV4-3 and J usage is TRBJ1-2, with 7 bases aligning to TRBD1. V shed 4 bases, J shed 6 bases, and the junction held 8 bases outside the gene matches. From germline, CDR1 is LGHNA and CDR2 YSLEER. The length of the CDR3 is 14 residues. CDR3 sequence reads: CASSPDPGQNGYTF. CDR3 coding DNA: TGCGCCAGCAGCCCCGACCCGGGACAGAATGGCTACACCTTC.

This clone came up a few times. The J gene is TRBJ1-1, the V gene TRBV23-1; weak D call: TRBD1 (5 bases). TRBV23-1 is reported as an ORF; its role is uncertain. The CDR3 consists of 13 residues. The V gene lost 7 bases and the J gene lost 7 bases, with 16 bases spanning the gap. The CDR3 DNA reads TGCGCCAGCAACCTTCAAGGGAGGGGTGAAGCTTTCTTT. This sequence encodes CASNLQGRGEAFF.

This chain uses TRBV7-2 with TRBJ1-1; 9 bases line up with TRBD1. The CDR3 covers 13 residues. The ends lost 2 bases at V and 10 bases at J; junction bases unmatched: 5. Germline assignment: CDR1 SGHTA and CDR2 FQGNSA. The DNA of the CDR3 is TGTGCCAGCAGCTTACGGGACAGGGCCCCAGCTTTCTTT. Protein sequence: CASSLRDRAPAFF.

The V call is TRBV30, the J call TRBJ1-1; a weak D match, TRBD1 (5 bases). From germline, CDR1 is GTSNPN and CDR2 SVGIG (reference sequence). The V end lost 0 bases, the J end lost 1 base, and 9 bases lay between the germline ends. This CDR3 has 14 residues. The CDR3: CAWSVGGGNTEAFF. The CDR3 nucleotides read TGTGCCTGGAGTGTCGGGGGGGGGAACACTGAAGCTTTCTTT.

This chain connects TRBV18 to TRBJ1-2; D perhaps matches TRBD1 (5 bases). This CDR3 region has 16 residues. The V end was cut by 3 bases, the J end by 7 bases, with 21 bases between. Germline-derived CDR1 and CDR2 are KGHSH and LQKENI. Here the CDR3 DNA reads TGTGCCAGCTCACCCCCCCCCGGAGCAGGGCAGGGTGGCTACACCTTC. It translates to CASSPPPGAGQGGYTF.

V gene TRBV10-2 combines with J gene TRBJ2-3; 10 bases fit TRBD2. The length of the CDR3 is 14 residues. Trimming at V came to 8 bases and at J to 8 bases, leaving 10 bases not matched to a gene. Germline loops: CDR1 WSHSY, CDR2 SAAADI. This CDR3 reads CASVTSGASFTQYF. The CDR3 coding sequence is TGCGCCAGCGTTACTAGCGGGGCCTCATTTACGCAGTATTTT.

Worth noting for this clone: The sample contains more than one DNA sequence encoding this CDR3. The chain employs TRBV9 and TRBJ1-2; D perhaps matches TRBD1 (6 bases). This CDR3 region has 13 residues. The V gene's germline CDR1 is SGDLS and CDR2 YYNGEE. V lost 3 bases and J 2 bases, leaving 8 bases between the germline ends. The CDR3 sequence is CASSGTGNYGYTF. The CDR3, as DNA: TGTGCCAGCAGCGGAACAGGGAACTATGGCTACACCTTC.